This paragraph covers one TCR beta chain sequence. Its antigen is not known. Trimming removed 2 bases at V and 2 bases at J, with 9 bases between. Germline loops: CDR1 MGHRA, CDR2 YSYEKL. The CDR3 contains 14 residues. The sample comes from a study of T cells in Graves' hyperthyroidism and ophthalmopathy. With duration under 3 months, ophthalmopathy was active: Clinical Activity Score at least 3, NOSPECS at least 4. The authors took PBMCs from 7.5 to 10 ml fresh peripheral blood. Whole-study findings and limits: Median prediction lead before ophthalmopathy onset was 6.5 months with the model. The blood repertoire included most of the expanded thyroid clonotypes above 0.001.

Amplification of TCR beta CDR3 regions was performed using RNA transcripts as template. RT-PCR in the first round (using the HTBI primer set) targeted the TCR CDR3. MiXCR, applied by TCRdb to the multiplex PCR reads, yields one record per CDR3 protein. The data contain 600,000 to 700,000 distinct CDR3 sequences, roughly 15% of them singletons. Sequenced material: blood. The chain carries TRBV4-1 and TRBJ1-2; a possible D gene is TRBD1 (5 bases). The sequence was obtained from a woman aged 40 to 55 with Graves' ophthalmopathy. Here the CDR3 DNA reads TGCGCCAGCAGCCAAAGGGACGGGAACTATGGCTACACCTTC. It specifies CASSQRDGNYGYTF.